The 12 T cell receptor beta chains presented below share a single source sample, sequenced in a study of T-cell memory formation after mild COVID-19 listed by TCRdb under 2021. Library preparation used 5' RACE. The sequencer listed for this sample is Illumina NovaSeq 6000. TCRdb took the public reads, trimmed them with fastp at Q25, ran MiXCR for clone calling and kept in-frame beta chains. All rows with the same CDR3 protein become a single entry with the most common DNA and genes. The sample table holds 110,000 to 150,000 distinct CDR3 sequences, of which about 25% were seen once. The ten largest clones represent around 24% of the sample. Sequencing was done on a sample of PBMCs or a T cell subset sorted from them (not recorded which). These receptors all stem from an adult woman who had mild COVID-19 (a few samples of this study predate the infection). The sample titles of this study are shuffled in the database, so cell type and time point are left out; the donor was told from shared clones.

Only a few counts were recorded for this clonotype. V gene TRBV7-3 combines with J gene TRBJ1-1; D uncertain. This CDR3 has 15 residues. From germline, CDR1 is SGHTA and CDR2 FQGTGA. V lost 1 base and J lost 3, with 12 bases in between. Written as DNA, the CDR3 is TGTGCCAGCAGCTTAAGGGTAGGAGAGTACACTGAAGCTTTCTTT. This sequence encodes CASSLRVGEYTEAFF.

This chain uses TRBV9 with TRBJ2-7; D is ambiguous. V was clipped by 1 base and J by 0 bases, with 8 bases between them. The CDR3 totals 14 residues. CDR1 and CDR2 (germline): SGDLS, YYNGEE. In DNA form, the CDR3 reads TGTGCCAGCAGCGTAAGTTCCAGCTCCTACGAGCAGTACTTC. Its protein product is CASSVSSSSYEQYF.

This clonotype was seen a handful of times. The genes are TRBV4-1 and TRBJ2-5, with 8 bases matching TRBD2. The CDR3 is 15 amino acids. Trimming cost V 5 bases and J 0 bases; bases outside gene matches: 5. Germline V gene lookup returns CDR1 MGHRA and CDR2 YSYEKL. The CDR3 sequence: CASSFIAGNQETQYF. CDR3 in DNA: TGCGCCAGCAGCTTCATAGCGGGGAACCAAGAGACCCAGTACTTC.

This clonotype was found many times. The chain has TRBV10-3 and TRBJ2-7; D not certain. The CDR3 covers 11 residues. Trimming took 3 bases from V and 4 from J, leaving 4 bases between them. CDR1 and CDR2 (germline): ENHRY, SYGVKD. The CDR3 sequence is CAISDTYEQYF. In DNA, the CDR3 is TGTGCCATCAGTGACACGTACGAGCAGTACTTC.

The chain couples TRBV7-2 to TRBJ1-5; the D is unclear. V was pared by 1 base and J by 4 bases, with 11 bases between. This CDR3 is built from 15 residues. Germline CDR1 SGHTA, CDR2 FQGNSA. This CDR3 reads CASSLDTGANQPQHF. The CDR3 bases are TGTGCCAGCAGCTTAGATACGGGTGCGAATCAGCCCCAGCATTTT. Full variable domain (remainder filled in from reference TRBV7-2 and TRBJ1-5): GAGVSQSPSNKVTEKGKDVELRCDPISGHTALYWYRQSLGQGLEFLIYFQGNSAPDKSGLPSDRFSAERTGGSVSTLTIQRTQQEDSAVYLCASSLDTGANQPQHFGDGTRLSIL.

The rearrangement joins TRBV7-9 to TRBJ2-7; tentative D call: TRBD2 (6 bases). V shed 3 bases and J shed 4 bases, with 16 bases lying between them. Germline V gene lookup returns CDR1 SEHNR and CDR2 FQNEAQ (reference sequence). The CDR3 length is 15 residues. CDR3 amino acids: CASSFSPGLQYEQYF. As DNA, the CDR3 is TGTGCCAGCAGCTTCTCTCCGGGACTCCAGTACGAGCAGTACTTC.

This clonotype has more than one count but fewer than ten. The chain combines TRBV7-9 with TRBJ2-7, with D unclear. Per germline, CDR1 SEHNR and CDR2 FQNEAQ (reference sequence). Trimming took off 10 bases at V and 1 base at J, with 8 bases between the two ends. The CDR3 runs 11 residues. The CDR3 DNA is TGTGCCACCGAAGTATCCTACGAGCAGTACTTC. It encodes CATEVSYEQYF.

This sequence joins TRBV30 and TRBJ2-1; D not certain. Germline CDR1 and CDR2: GTSNPN and SVGIG (reference sequence). Between the trimmed V and J ends, which lost 5 bases and 5 bases, there was a span of 10 bases. The CDR3 is 12 amino acids. The CDR3 DNA is TGTGCCTGGGGGATCGGCGACAATGAGCAGTTCTTC. Translation gives CAWGIGDNEQFF.

V gene TRBV6-6 combines with J gene TRBJ1-1; 9 bases match TRBD1. The CDR3 covers 15 residues. CDR1 is MNHNY and CDR2 is SVGAGI in the germline V gene (reference sequence). The J segment lost 4 bases and the V segment lost 5 bases, leaving 8 bases of the junction unmatched. DNA of the CDR3: TGTGCCAGCAGTGAGGACAGGGGTTTGGGCACTGAAGCTTTCTTT. Its translation: CASSEDRGLGTEAFF.

This clonotype was seen a handful of times. This sequence joins TRBV13 and TRBJ2-4; D assignment may be TRBD1 or TRBD2 (6 bases each). The ends were cut back, 3 bases at V and 7 bases at J, with 13 bases in the middle. Germline values: CDR1 PRHDT, CDR2 FYEKMQ (reference sequence). This CDR3 contains 14 residues. CDR3 DNA: TGTGCCAGCAGCTTGGGGGCGGGGCGCAACATTCAGTACTTC. Protein: CASSLGAGRNIQYF.

V gene TRBV5-6 combines with J gene TRBJ2-1; TRBD2 matches 13 bases. Germline trimming cut 1 base from V and 6 bases from J; bases unmatched to any gene: 1. The CDR3 covers 15 residues. Germline V gene data show CDR1 as SGHDT and CDR2 as YYEEEE. CDR3 residues: CASSLRLAGGNEQFF. CDR3 in DNA: TGTGCCAGCAGCTTGAGACTAGCGGGAGGCAATGAGCAGTTCTTC.

This sequence joins TRBV7-9 and TRBJ2-1; 9 bases fit TRBD1. The CDR3 contains 16 residues. V dropped 5 bases and J dropped 5; count of bases not matched to a gene: 10. In germline, CDR1 is SEHNR, CDR2 FQNEAQ (reference sequence). The CDR3 region has the DNA TGTGCCAGCAGCCCGCCCGCCGGGACAGGGAACAATGAGCAGTTCTTC. Translation gives CASSPPAGTGNNEQFF.